The 6 T cell receptor beta chains below were found in one sample sequenced in a study of long-term antiretroviral therapy in people with HIV. The assay, immunoSEQ v3.0, was run at survey level. The table came from immunoSEQ multiplex PCR; TCRdb's copy has only in-frame clones and leaves some out. The sample records approximately 25,000 clones, 80% to 90% being singletons. The sample in question was unsorted PBMCs, obtained 3 years after starting antiretroviral therapy. These receptors came from a man in his fifties with HIV.

The CDR3 spells CASSLTGGQGDTEAFF. The CDR3 coding sequence is TGTGCCAGCAGCTTAACGGGGGGACAGGGGGACACTGAAGCTTTCTTT. The rearrangement uses TRBV7-3 and TRBJ1-1; TRBD1 aligns across 11 bases. The germline gives CDR1 SGHTA, CDR2 FQGTGA. Losses at the gene ends were 0 bases for V and 3 bases for J; bases not matched to a gene: 3. There are 16 residues in the CDR3. Based on the CDR3 plus reference TRBV7-3 and TRBJ1-1, the full variable domain is GAGVSQTPSNKVTEKGKYVELRCDPISGHTALYWYRQSLGQGPEFLIYFQGTGAADDSGLPNDRFFAVRPEGSVSTLKIQRTERGDSAVYLCASSLTGGQGDTEAFFGQGTRLTVV.

V is TRBV19 and J is TRBJ1-5, with D hard to call. Germline CDR1 and CDR2: LNHDA and SQIVND (reference sequence). V lost 6 bases and J 6 bases, leaving 18 bases between the germline ends. This CDR3 comprises 15 residues. The CDR3 coding sequence is TGTGCCAGTAGGGAGGGCAGTAGGTCGTCTCAGCCCCAGCATTTT. Its translation: CASREGSRSSQPQHF. The full variable domain, completed using reference TRBV19 and TRBJ1-5, is DGGITQSPKYLFRKEGQNVTLSCEQNLNHDAMYWYRQDPGQGLRLIYYSQIVNDFQKGDIAEGYSVSREKKESFPLTVTSAQKNPTAFYLCASREGSRSSQPQHFGDGTRLSIL.

In this sample, this clone turned up a few times. The chain links TRBV2 to TRBJ1-6; D call uncertain. Germline CDR1 and CDR2: SNHLY and FYNNEI. Trimming shortened V by 7 bases and J by 7 bases, and 17 bases separated the two germline ends. CDR3 size: 15 residues. The CDR3 sequence: CASTPGPFENSPLHF. DNA of the CDR3: TGTGCCAGCACTCCGGGTCCTTTCGAGAATTCACCCCTCCACTTT.

The gene calls are TRBV30 and TRBJ1-1; D is uncertain. The V gene's germline CDR1 is GTSNPN and CDR2 SVGIG (reference sequence). Deletions cut 5 bases from V and 0 bases from J, with 7 bases between. This CDR3 is built from 12 residues. The DNA of the CDR3 is TGTGCCTGGGGCCAATTGAACACTGAAGCTTTCTTT. Translation gives CAWGQLNTEAFF.

The rearrangement joins TRBV13 to TRBJ1-1, with TRBD1 as a possible D gene (5 bases). The ends were cut back, 0 bases at V and 4 bases at J, with 9 bases in the middle. The CDR3 covers 14 residues. Germline V gives CDR1 PRHDT, CDR2 FYEKMQ (reference sequence). CDR3 sequence (DNA): TGTGCCAGCAGCTTAGGTCCAGGGACCACTGAAGCTTTCTTT. As protein: CASSLGPGTTEAFF.

CDR3 coding DNA: TGTGCCAGCCTCCGGAGGGGGCGCACCGGGGAGCTGTTTTTT. This translates into CASLRRGRTGELFF. The chain joins TRBV28 to TRBJ2-2, with a weak D call TRBD1 (7 bases). Trimming stripped 8 bases from V and 4 bases from J, with 14 bases between. This CDR3 has 14 amino acids. The germline CDR1 and CDR2 sequences are MDHEN and SYDVKM.